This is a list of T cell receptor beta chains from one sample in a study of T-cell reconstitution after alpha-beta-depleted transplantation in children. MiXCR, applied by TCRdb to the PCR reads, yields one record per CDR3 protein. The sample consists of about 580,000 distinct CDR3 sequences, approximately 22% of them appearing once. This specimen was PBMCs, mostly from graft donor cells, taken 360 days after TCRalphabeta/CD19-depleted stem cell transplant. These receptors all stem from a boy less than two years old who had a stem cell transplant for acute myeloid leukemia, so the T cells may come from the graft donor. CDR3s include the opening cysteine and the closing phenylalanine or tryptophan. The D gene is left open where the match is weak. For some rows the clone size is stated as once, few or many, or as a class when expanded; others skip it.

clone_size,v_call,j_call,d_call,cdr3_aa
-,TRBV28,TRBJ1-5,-,CASKHGPQPQHF
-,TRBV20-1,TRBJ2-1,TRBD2,CSARPTSGGRNEQFF
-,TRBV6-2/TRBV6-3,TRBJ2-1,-,CASQEYNEQFF
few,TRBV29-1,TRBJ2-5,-,CSGRQGGETQYF
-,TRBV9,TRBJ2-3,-,CASSADGNTDTQYF
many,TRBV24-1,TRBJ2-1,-,CATKEGTGEQFF
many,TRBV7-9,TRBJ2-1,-,CASSFDYQRWFF
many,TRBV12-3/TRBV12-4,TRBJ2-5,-,CASSLQGSETQYF
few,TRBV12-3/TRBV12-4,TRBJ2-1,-,CASSSLWTASSYNEQFF
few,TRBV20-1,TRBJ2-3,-,CSARDLPPQGDTQYF
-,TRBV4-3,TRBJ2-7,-,CASSQAPSYEQYF
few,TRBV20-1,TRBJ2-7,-,CSAFRDNSYEQYF
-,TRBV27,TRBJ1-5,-,CASRGVNQPQHF
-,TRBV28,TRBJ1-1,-,CASSPLQRFTEAFF
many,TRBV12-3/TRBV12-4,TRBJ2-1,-,CASRSQRDEQFF
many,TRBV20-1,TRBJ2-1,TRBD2,CSARLAGLRNEQFF
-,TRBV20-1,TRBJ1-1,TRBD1,CSATQGDGEAFF
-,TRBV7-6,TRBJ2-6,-,CASSWMGEGANVLAF
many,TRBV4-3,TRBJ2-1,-,CASSQDGTSSYNEQFF
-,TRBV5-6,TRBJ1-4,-,CASSSLAGTPDEKLFF
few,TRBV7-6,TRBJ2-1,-,CASSPPRGMYNEQFF
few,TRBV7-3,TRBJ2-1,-,CASSLEGPSSEQFF
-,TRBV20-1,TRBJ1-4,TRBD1,CCARPPGTGSEKLFF
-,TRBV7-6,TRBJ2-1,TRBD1,CASSLRTGRKSYNEQFF
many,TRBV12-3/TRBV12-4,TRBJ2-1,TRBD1,CASRDGQGRNEQFF
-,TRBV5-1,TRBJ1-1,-,CASSYHGRDTEAFF
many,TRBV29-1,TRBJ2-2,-,CSVANSNTGELFF
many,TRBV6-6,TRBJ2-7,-,CASTLVRGYEQYF
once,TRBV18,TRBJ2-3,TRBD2,CASSPAGLAGLDTQYF